Listed below are T cell receptor beta chains from one sample, sequenced in a study of cytomegalovirus exposure and HLA in healthy donors. Sequenced by immunoSEQ multiplex PCR; TCRdb stores in-frame clones only, minus some. Of roughly 150,000 clones listed, 50% to 75% were seen once; the top ten hold about 3%. The sequenced sample consisted of PBMCs. The receptors come from a woman in her twenties or thirties in good health and CMV-seropositive. The CDR3 runs from the conserved cysteine through the conserved F or W. D genes are given only for firm matches. Some rows mark clone size as missing; the rest say once, few, many or name a class of expanded clone.

d_call: TRBD1
v_call: TRBV10-3
j_call: TRBJ1-1
clone_size: few
cdr3_aa: CAISQPPARGYTEAFF
cdr3_nt: TGTGCCATCAGCCAACCCCCAGCCAGGGGGTACACTGAAGCTTTCTTT

d_call: .
v_call: TRBV6-5
j_call: TRBJ1-1
clone_size: .
cdr3_aa: CASSYVGGGEAFF
cdr3_nt: TGTGCCAGCAGTTATGTTGGGGGCGGCGAAGCTTTCTTT

d_call: TRBD2
v_call: TRBV27
j_call: TRBJ2-7
clone_size: many
cdr3_aa: CASSSGLAGGHEQYF
cdr3_nt: TGTGCCAGCAGTTCGGGACTAGCGGGAGGTCACGAGCAGTACTTC

d_call: .
v_call: TRBV5-1
j_call: TRBJ2-2
clone_size: .
cdr3_aa: CASSPGYTGELFF
cdr3_nt: TGCGCCAGCAGCCCGGGATACACCGGGGAGCTGTTTTTT

d_call: .
v_call: TRBV27
j_call: TRBJ2-7
clone_size: .
cdr3_aa: CASSLKSVTAHYSYEQYF
cdr3_nt: TGTGCCAGCAGTTTAAAATCAGTGACAGCGCACTACTCCTACGAGCAGTACTTC

d_call: .
v_call: TRBV11-3
j_call: TRBJ2-2
clone_size: .
cdr3_aa: CASSLATGVRTGELFF
cdr3_nt: TGTGCCAGCAGCTTAGCCACGGGAGTCAGGACCGGGGAGCTGTTTTTT

d_call: .
v_call: TRBV29-1
j_call: TRBJ1-2
clone_size: .
cdr3_aa: CSVVLGREGRGYTF
cdr3_nt: TGCAGCGTTGTGTTGGGCAGGGAAGGGCGCGGCTACACCTTC

d_call: TRBD1
v_call: TRBV6-4
j_call: TRBJ2-1
clone_size: .
cdr3_aa: CASRPGQGVDEQFF
cdr3_nt: TGTGCCTCCAGACCGGGACAGGGAGTCGATGAGCAGTTCTTC

d_call: .
v_call: TRBV30
j_call: TRBJ2-3
clone_size: .
cdr3_aa: CAWSRGTTDTQYF
cdr3_nt: TGTGCCTGGAGTCGGGGGACCACAGATACGCAGTATTTT

d_call: .
v_call: TRBV29-1
j_call: TRBJ2-5
clone_size: .
cdr3_aa: CSVDQGGETQYF
cdr3_nt: TGCAGCGTTGATCAGGGTGGCGAGACCCAGTACTTC

d_call: TRBD1
v_call: TRBV28
j_call: TRBJ2-2
clone_size: few
cdr3_aa: CASSLTKGARGELFF
cdr3_nt: TGTGCCAGCAGTTTAACAAAGGGGGCGCGAGGGGAGCTGTTTTTT

d_call: .
v_call: TRBV27
j_call: TRBJ2-1
clone_size: few
cdr3_aa: CASSLRGSRTHNEQFF
cdr3_nt: TGTGCCAGCAGTTTAAGGGGCAGCCGAACCCACAATGAGCAGTTCTTC

d_call: .
v_call: TRBV7-9
j_call: TRBJ1-1
clone_size: .
cdr3_aa: CASSGRQMNTEAFF
cdr3_nt: TGTGCCAGCAGCGGCCGACAGATGAACACTGAAGCTTTCTTT

d_call: .
v_call: TRBV19
j_call: TRBJ1-3
clone_size: .
cdr3_aa: CATRQTHTQRRGNTIYF
cdr3_nt: TGTGCTACCCGTCAAACACACACCCAGAGGAGAGGAAACACCATATATTTT

d_call: .
v_call: TRBV5-1
j_call: TRBJ2-3
clone_size: .
cdr3_aa: CASSSSTTGWLVRRAQYF
cdr3_nt: TGCGCCAGCAGCAGCTCGACCACAGGTTGGCTCGTTCGAAGGGCGCAGTATTTT

d_call: TRBD1
v_call: TRBV5-1
j_call: TRBJ1-6
clone_size: once
cdr3_aa: CASSTRDRGRSPLHF
cdr3_nt: TGCGCCAGCAGCACAAGGGACAGGGGGCGTTCACCCCTCCACTTT

d_call: .
v_call: TRBV28
j_call: TRBJ1-2
clone_size: few
cdr3_aa: CASSLPGVYGYTF
cdr3_nt: TGTGCCAGCAGTTTACCGGGGGTCTATGGCTACACCTTC

d_call: .
v_call: TRBV2
j_call: TRBJ1-6
clone_size: once
cdr3_aa: CASSESRGVYSPLHF
cdr3_nt: TGTGCCAGCAGTGAAAGTCGGGGTGTGTATTCACCCCTCCACTTT

d_call: .
v_call: TRBV19
j_call: TRBJ2-2
clone_size: few
cdr3_aa: CASSISGTGELFF
cdr3_nt: TGTGCCAGTAGTATATCAGGGACCGGGGAGCTGTTTTTT

d_call: TRBD1
v_call: TRBV27
j_call: TRBJ1-2
clone_size: .
cdr3_aa: CASRTGGTNYGYTF
cdr3_nt: TGTGCCAGCAGGACAGGGGGAACCAACTATGGCTACACCTTC

d_call: .
v_call: TRBV19
j_call: TRBJ2-1
clone_size: few
cdr3_aa: CASSHTVYNEQFF
cdr3_nt: TGTGCCAGTAGTCATACGGTGTACAATGAGCAGTTCTTC

d_call: TRBD2
v_call: TRBV25-1
j_call: TRBJ2-2
clone_size: .
cdr3_aa: CASREGRTNTGELFF
cdr3_nt: TGTGCCAGCCGGGAGGGGCGGACGAACACCGGGGAGCTGTTTTTT

d_call: .
v_call: TRBV6-5
j_call: TRBJ1-1
clone_size: few
cdr3_aa: CATDRLGPRGTEAFF
cdr3_nt: TGTGCCACCGACCGATTGGGGCCTCGAGGAACTGAAGCTTTCTTT

d_call: .
v_call: TRBV4-1
j_call: TRBJ1-2
clone_size: once
cdr3_aa: CASSQDLFEGGYTF
cdr3_nt: TGCGCCAGCAGCCAAGATCTGTTTGAGGGTGGCTACACCTTC

d_call: TRBD2
v_call: TRBV9
j_call: TRBJ2-7
clone_size: .
cdr3_aa: CASSSRLAGDSPYEQYF
cdr3_nt: TGTGCCAGCAGCTCTAGACTAGCGGGGGACTCTCCCTACGAGCAGTACTTC

d_call: .
v_call: TRBV28
j_call: TRBJ1-5
clone_size: .
cdr3_aa: CASTLTRVSPGNF
cdr3_nt: TGTGCCAGCACTCTAACGCGGGTGTCTCCGGGGAATTTT

d_call: .
v_call: TRBV14
j_call: TRBJ1-2
clone_size: .
cdr3_aa: CASSLDRIYGYTF
cdr3_nt: TGTGCCAGCAGTCTAGACAGAATCTATGGCTACACCTTC

d_call: .
v_call: TRBV11-2
j_call: TRBJ1-1
clone_size: once
cdr3_aa: CASSLPSAGNTEAFF
cdr3_nt: TGTGCCAGCAGCTTACCTTCCGCAGGGAACACTGAAGCTTTCTTT

d_call: .
v_call: TRBV5-6
j_call: TRBJ2-7
clone_size: few
cdr3_aa: CASSSRDSLFEQYF
cdr3_nt: TGTGCCAGCAGCTCGCGGGACAGCTTATTCGAGCAGTACTTC

d_call: TRBD1
v_call: TRBV9
j_call: TRBJ2-1
clone_size: .
cdr3_aa: CASSKGQIYNEQFF
cdr3_nt: TGTGCCAGCAGCAAGGGACAGATCTACAATGAGCAGTTCTTC

d_call: .
v_call: TRBV5-1
j_call: TRBJ1-5
clone_size: .
cdr3_aa: CASSFSGKGDQPQHF
cdr3_nt: TGCGCCAGCAGCTTCTCGGGGAAGGGCGATCAGCCCCAGCATTTT

d_call: .
v_call: TRBV7-3
j_call: TRBJ1-6
clone_size: .
cdr3_aa: CASSLDGRVHSPLHF
cdr3_nt: TGTGCCAGCAGCTTAGATGGCAGGGTACACTCACCCCTCCACTTT

d_call: TRBD1
v_call: TRBV5-1
j_call: TRBJ1-5
clone_size: .
cdr3_aa: CASSPNPGGYSNQPQHF
cdr3_nt: TGCGCCAGCAGCCCGAACCCAGGGGGCTATAGCAATCAGCCCCAGCATTTT

d_call: .
v_call: TRBV10-1
j_call: TRBJ1-2
clone_size: few
cdr3_aa: CASSEFRAGHNFF
cdr3_nt: TGCGCCAGCAGTGAGTTTCGCGCAGGGCATAACTTCTTC

d_call: .
v_call: TRBV7-9
j_call: TRBJ1-2
clone_size: .
cdr3_aa: CASSLSQGMGGYTF
cdr3_nt: TGTGCCAGCAGCTTATCCCAGGGAATGGGTGGCTACACCTTC

d_call: TRBD2
v_call: TRBV30
j_call: TRBJ2-1
clone_size: once
cdr3_aa: CAWGSTTGGRADEQFF
cdr3_nt: TGTGCCTGGGGTTCCACGACGGGCGGGAGGGCCGATGAGCAGTTCTTC

d_call: TRBD2
v_call: TRBV6-5
j_call: TRBJ2-1
clone_size: .
cdr3_aa: CASMSSGDYNEQFF
cdr3_nt: TGTGCCAGCATGTCTAGCGGAGATTACAATGAGCAGTTCTTC

d_call: .
v_call: TRBV7-9
j_call: TRBJ1-4
clone_size: .
cdr3_aa: CASSPTGQNRNEKLFF
cdr3_nt: TGTGCCAGCAGCCCAACCGGACAGAACAGGAATGAAAAACTGTTTTTT

d_call: .
v_call: TRBV2
j_call: TRBJ2-3
clone_size: .
cdr3_aa: CASSEPRGGTDTQYF
cdr3_nt: TGTGCCAGCAGTGAGCCCAGGGGCGGCACAGATACGCAGTATTTT

d_call: TRBD1
v_call: TRBV7-9
j_call: TRBJ1-3
clone_size: once
cdr3_aa: CASSSGQGASGNTIYF
cdr3_nt: TGTGCCAGCAGCTCCGGACAGGGGGCTTCGGGAAACACCATATATTTT

d_call: TRBD2
v_call: TRBV4-1
j_call: TRBJ2-5
clone_size: .
cdr3_aa: CASSQDGTSGETQYF
cdr3_nt: TGCGCCAGCAGCCAAGATGGAACTAGCGGAGAGACCCAGTACTTC

d_call: .
v_call: TRBV6-6
j_call: TRBJ1-3
clone_size: once
cdr3_aa: CATEGSGNTIYF
cdr3_nt: TGTGCCACCGAGGGCTCTGGAAACACCATATATTTT

d_call: .
v_call: TRBV15
j_call: TRBJ1-5
clone_size: once
cdr3_aa: CATSREGAASNQPQHF
cdr3_nt: TGTGCCACCAGCAGAGAAGGGGCGGCCAGCAATCAGCCCCAGCATTTT

d_call: TRBD2
v_call: TRBV6-5
j_call: TRBJ2-7
clone_size: .
cdr3_aa: CASGRAGAHEQYF
cdr3_nt: TGTGCCAGCGGAAGAGCGGGAGCCCACGAGCAGTACTTC

d_call: .
v_call: TRBV5-1
j_call: TRBJ1-1
clone_size: .
cdr3_aa: CASSQLGSSGRGTEAFF
cdr3_nt: TGCGCCAGCAGTCAGCTTGGGTCATCAGGGCGAGGCACTGAAGCTTTCTTT

d_call: .
v_call: TRBV6-5
j_call: TRBJ2-2
clone_size: .
cdr3_aa: CASTRDGELFF
cdr3_nt: TGTGCCAGCACCCGAGACGGGGAGCTGTTTTTT

d_call: .
v_call: TRBV6-1
j_call: TRBJ2-7
clone_size: .
cdr3_aa: CASKYQGSEQYF
cdr3_nt: TGTGCCAGCAAATATCAGGGGTCCGAGCAGTACTTC

d_call: .
v_call: TRBV4-1
j_call: TRBJ1-6
clone_size: .
cdr3_aa: CASSLYGDRPLHF
cdr3_nt: TGCGCCAGCAGCCTATACGGCGACAGACCCCTCCACTTT